These T cell receptor beta chains were read from a single sample in a study of beta chain features in type 1 diabetes. Sequencing was performed with immunoSEQ multiplex PCR; in TCRdb, only in-frame clones are kept and a portion is missing. This table holds roughly 300,000 clones, 6.5% to 10% found once. Sequencing was done on a sample of central memory CD4+ T cells from blood. These receptors all stem from a woman between 18 and 29 years old in good health. CDR3s include the opening cysteine and the closing phenylalanine or tryptophan.

v_call: TRBV5-4
cdr3_length: 15
cdr3_aa: CASSLPSGNYNEQFF

v_call: TRBV6-1
cdr3_length: 11
cdr3_aa: CASNTDQTQYF

v_call: TRBV7-9
cdr3_length: 14
cdr3_aa: CASSFRGAKNIQYF

v_call: TRBV7-2
cdr3_length: 15
cdr3_aa: CASSLVRGQLETQYF

v_call: TRBV7-8
cdr3_length: 15
cdr3_aa: CASSFMKGQNNEQFF

v_call: TRBV5-4
cdr3_length: 13
cdr3_aa: CASRQDLQETQYF

v_call: TRBV27
cdr3_length: 18
cdr3_aa: CASSSETTGLLNTGELFF

v_call: TRBV9
cdr3_length: 20
cdr3_aa: CASSVKASGLDLSGANVLTF

v_call: TRBV9
cdr3_length: 15
cdr3_aa: CASSGGDTAYSPLHF

v_call: TRBV5-1
cdr3_length: 15
cdr3_aa: CASSDASSYNSPLHF

v_call: TRBV9
cdr3_length: 14
cdr3_aa: CASSRYDTNTEAFF

v_call: TRBV5-1
cdr3_length: 15
cdr3_aa: CASSLTGPRYNEQFF

v_call: TRBV7-8
cdr3_length: 17
cdr3_aa: CASSLSQTGGALETQYF

v_call: TRBV7-8
cdr3_length: 12
cdr3_aa: CASNLNTGELFF

v_call: TRBV5-1
cdr3_length: 16
cdr3_aa: CASSLGQLAGDSEQFF

v_call: TRBV11-2
cdr3_length: 13
cdr3_aa: CASSLEAGVLMFF

v_call: TRBV5-6
cdr3_length: 12
cdr3_aa: CASTSALYGYTF

v_call: TRBV15
cdr3_length: 16
cdr3_aa: CATRLADRGSSGKQYF

v_call: TRBV18
cdr3_length: 14
cdr3_aa: CASSPTEGDTEAFF

v_call: TRBV2
cdr3_length: 15
cdr3_aa: CASSPTGVYQETQYF

v_call: TRBV21-1
cdr3_length: 17
cdr3_aa: CASRGLSLHLVQETQYF

v_call: TRBV4-3
cdr3_length: 16
cdr3_aa: CASSQRIAGEQETQYF

v_call: TRBV7-2
cdr3_length: 14
cdr3_aa: CASSPGGSTDTQYF

v_call: TRBV15
cdr3_length: 16
cdr3_aa: CATSRVLGQGLEGYTF

v_call: TRBV6-6
cdr3_length: 14
cdr3_aa: CASSYSGRDNEQFF

v_call: TRBV11-2
cdr3_length: 14
cdr3_aa: CATKGLAGGIEQFF

v_call: TRBV5-6
cdr3_length: 15
cdr3_aa: CASSRPGLSGNTIYF

v_call: TRBV20-1
cdr3_length: 11
cdr3_aa: CSARGRHGYTF

v_call: TRBV5-1
cdr3_length: 12
cdr3_aa: CASRPGQETQYF

v_call: TRBV6-5
cdr3_length: 16
cdr3_aa: CASSYGGTSGSYEQYF

v_call: TRBV7-2
cdr3_length: 16
cdr3_aa: CASSLASGGQRVEQYF

v_call: TRBV6-5
cdr3_length: 15
cdr3_aa: CASSYSTGGSYEQYF

v_call: TRBV6-1
cdr3_length: 16
cdr3_aa: CASSEWGLAGSGELFF

v_call: TRBV7-2
cdr3_length: 13
cdr3_aa: CASAGTGVYEQYF

v_call: TRBV6-6
cdr3_length: 14
cdr3_aa: CASSYGQSTGELFF

v_call: TRBV9
cdr3_length: 15
cdr3_aa: CASSPRLAGGVEQYF

v_call: TRBV4-1
cdr3_length: 17
cdr3_aa: CASSLRAYPERQETQYF

v_call: TRBV4-3
cdr3_length: 15
cdr3_aa: CASSQTGQGRYEQYF

v_call: TRBV5-1
cdr3_length: 15
cdr3_aa: CASSLTTGRNEKLFF

v_call: TRBV28
cdr3_length: 11
cdr3_aa: CASSLSTEAFF

v_call: TRBV18
cdr3_length: 15
cdr3_aa: CASSPNRDTTYEQYF

v_call: TRBV27
cdr3_length: 13
cdr3_aa: CASKGRGLETQYF

v_call: TRBV9
cdr3_length: 13
cdr3_aa: CASSVALNNEQFF

v_call: TRBV6-5
cdr3_length: 15
cdr3_aa: CASSYSGGRVYEQYF

v_call: TRBV10-3
cdr3_length: 13
cdr3_aa: CAISEGRWEKLFF

v_call: TRBV5-1
cdr3_length: 12
cdr3_aa: CASSRDRYEQYF

v_call: TRBV15
cdr3_length: 13
cdr3_aa: CATSRDRGGEQFF

v_call: TRBV25-1
cdr3_length: 13
cdr3_aa: CASSESNAEKLFF

v_call: TRBV4-2
cdr3_length: 15
cdr3_aa: CASSLPKVAGNTQYF

v_call: TRBV7-6
cdr3_length: 14
cdr3_aa: CASSLIAGPYEQYF

v_call: TRBV7-2
cdr3_length: 19
cdr3_aa: CASSLRAAGGLLSSYEQYF